The next 21 T cell receptor beta chains were all read from a single sample in a study of blood T cell repertoires in COVID-19. The table came from immunoSEQ multiplex PCR; TCRdb's copy has only in-frame clones and leaves some out. The table shows 100,000 to 150,000 clones, with 60% to 80% occurring only once. The specimen sequenced was peripheral blood. These receptors all stem from a man in his 60s with acute or convalescent COVID-19.

This clone showed up just a few times. V is TRBV2 and J is TRBJ2-7; TRBD2 matches 12 bases. Trimming took 1 base from V and 2 from J; bases not matched to a gene: 6. Germline V gene sequence: CDR1 SNHLY, CDR2 FYNNEI. This CDR3 has 17 residues. The CDR3 DNA is TGTGCCAGCAGTGAAGTGGCTAGCGGGGGGGTTCCCTACGAGCAGTACTTC. Residues: CASSEVASGGVPYEQYF.

The chain joins TRBV15 to TRBJ1-2; possible D gene TRBD1, 5 bases. Trimming pared 3 bases from V and 3 bases from J, leaving 11 bases between. The CDR3 is 14 residues long. The germline V gene has CDR1 LNHNV and CDR2 YYDKDF (reference sequence). The DNA of the CDR3 is TGTGCCACCAGCAGGGGACTTACAGACTATGGCTACACCTTC. It is translated as CATSRGLTDYGYTF.

This chain connects TRBV11-2 to TRBJ2-3; 7 bases map to TRBD2. From germline, CDR1 is SGHAT and CDR2 FQNNGV. V lost 0 bases and J lost 4; bases outside the gene matches: 10. The CDR3 contains 17 residues. DNA for the CDR3: TGTGCCAGCAGCTTAGAGGCGGGGGTGATGAGGGCAGATACGCAGTATTTT. Protein product: CASSLEAGVMRADTQYF. The whole variable domain, remainder taken from reference TRBV11-2 and TRBJ2-3, is EAGVAQSPRYKIIEKRQSVAFWCNPISGHATLYWYQQILGQGPKLLIQFQNNGVVDDSQLPKDRFSAERLKGVDSTLKIQPAKLEDSAVYLCASSLEAGVMRADTQYFGPGTRLTVL.

The chain carries TRBV7-6 and TRBJ2-7, with D perhaps TRBD2 (5 bases). The CDR3 runs to 13 residues. Germline V gene data show CDR1 as SGHVS and CDR2 as FNYEAQ. Trimming removed 6 bases at V and 1 base at J, with 10 bases between. The CDR3: CASRPPGSYEQYF. CDR3 DNA: TGTGCCAGCAGACCACCGGGATCCTACGAGCAGTACTTC.

The chain employs TRBV7-9 and TRBJ2-2, with D possibly matching TRBD1 (5 bases). The CDR3 has 15 residues. CDR1 SEHNR and CDR2 FQNEAQ come from the germline V gene (reference sequence). V gave up 8 bases and J gave up 1 base, with 14 bases separating them. CDR3 loop: CASGSEGQNTGELFF. The CDR3 DNA reads as TGTGCCAGCGGCTCGGAAGGACAGAACACCGGGGAGCTGTTTTTT. The full variable domain, in which reference TRBV7-9 and TRBJ2-2 provide the parts outside the CDR3, is DTGVSQNPRHKITKRGQNVTFRCDPISEHNRLYWYRQTLGQGPEFLTYFQNEAQLEKSRLLSDRFSAERPKGSFSTLEIQRTEQGDSAMYLCASGSEGQNTGELFFGEGSRLTVL.

The chain is built from TRBV7-3 and TRBJ1-1; no definite D call. The CDR3 runs 13 residues. V gave up 0 bases and J gave up 4 bases, with 6 bases separating them. Germline V gene lookup returns CDR1 SGHTA and CDR2 FQGTGA. CDR3 DNA sequence: TGTGCCAGCAGCTTAACCGTCGTCACTGAAGCTTTCTTT. This encodes CASSLTVVTEAFF.

The chain carries TRBV30 and TRBJ1-2; a possible D gene is TRBD1 (6 bases). Trimming removed 2 bases at V and 14 bases at J, with 15 bases between. Germline CDR1 and CDR2: GTSNPN and SVGIG (reference sequence). The CDR3 is 11 residues long. The DNA of the CDR3 is TGTGCCTGGAGTAATAACAGGGTATTAACCTTC. Translated: CAWSNNRVLTF.

The table lists this clone with a few counts. The rearrangement joins TRBV14 to TRBJ2-7; TRBD2 matches 8 bases. The CDR3 consists of 15 residues. The V segment lost 1 base and the J segment 5 bases; nucleotides outside the gene matches: 7. Germline CDR1 and CDR2: SGHDN and FVKESK. DNA of the CDR3: TGTGCCAGCAGCCAAGCCGGGACTAGAATCCACGAGCAGTACTTC. It specifies CASSQAGTRIHEQYF.

The V call is TRBV19, the J call TRBJ2-2; 8 positions agree with TRBD1. Germline V lookup: CDR1 LNHDA, CDR2 SQIVND (reference sequence). Losses at the gene ends were 6 bases for V and 1 base for J; bases not matched to a gene: 7. The length of the CDR3 is 16 residues. The CDR3 reads CASRVPGTGNTGELFF. CDR3 in DNA: TGTGCCAGTAGAGTACCCGGGACAGGGAACACCGGGGAGCTGTTTTTT.

This chain joins TRBV12-5 and TRBJ1-5; D is ambiguous. The CDR3 spans 13 residues. V was shortened by 1 base and J by 9 bases, with 10 bases between the two germline ends. Germline values: CDR1 LGHNT, CDR2 FRNRAP. CDR3 nucleotides: TGTGCTAGTGGTTTGGACGGAGCGGGGCCCCAGCATTTT. It is translated as CASGLDGAGPQHF.

The gene calls are TRBV13 and TRBJ2-1; weak D call: TRBD2 (5 bases). Per the germline V gene, CDR1 is PRHDT and CDR2 is FYEKMQ (reference sequence). Deletions cut 3 bases from V and 6 bases from J, with 6 bases between. CDR3 length equals 12 residues. The CDR3 DNA reads TGTGCCAGCAGCTTGGGGAGCAATGAGCAGTTCTTC. The encoded protein is CASSLGSNEQFF.

This chain links TRBV7-8 with TRBJ2-2; 8 bases fit TRBD2. The length of the CDR3 is 16 residues. The germline V gene encodes CDR1 SGHVS and CDR2 FQNEAQ. V was clipped by 1 base and J by 6 bases; unmatched bases: 7. CDR3 in DNA: TGTGCCAGCAGCTTAGATCAGCGGGGGCTTGCCGGGGAGCTGTTTTTT. Protein sequence: CASSLDQRGLAGELFF.

The sample holds one count of this clone. The CDR3 DNA reads as TGTGCCAGCAGTTTATCCCCGGGGGACTATGGCTACACCTTC. This encodes CASSLSPGDYGYTF. The rearrangement links TRBV27 to TRBJ1-2, with a tentative D call TRBD1 (5 bases). The V and J ends lost 0 bases and 3 bases respectively, with 8 bases between them. Germline-derived CDR1 and CDR2 are MNHEY and SMNVEV (reference sequence). This CDR3 contains 14 residues.

The J gene is TRBJ2-6, the V gene TRBV4-1; possible D gene TRBD1, 6 bases. V dropped 4 bases and J dropped 7 bases, with 20 bases sitting between them. Germline V CDR1 and CDR2: MGHRA, YSYEKL. This CDR3 spans 17 amino acids. DNA for the CDR3: TGCGCCAGCAGCCCAAAAACAGGGAACGCCCATGCCAACGTCCTGACTTTC. Translating it yields CASSPKTGNAHANVLTF.

The CDR3 DNA reads as TGCGCCAGCAGCAACTCCCTGGACAGGGGCTACAACCGACCCACAGATACGCAGTATTTT. This translates into CASSNSLDRGYNRPTDTQYF. This chain connects TRBV5-1 to TRBJ2-3; 9 nucleotides line up with TRBD1. This CDR3 spans 20 amino acids. V was pared by 4 bases and J by 2 bases, with 20 bases of the junction left unmatched. Germline V gene data show CDR1 as SGHRS and CDR2 as YFSETQ.

The chain carries TRBV24-1 and TRBJ2-5; TRBD1 matches at 9 bases. The CDR3 is 16 amino acids. Germline CDR1 KGHDR, CDR2 SFDVKD. V lost 1 base, J lost 2 bases, and 4 bases stayed unmatched. The CDR3: CATSDLTDRGQETQYF. In DNA, the CDR3 is TGTGCCACCAGTGATTTAACGGACAGGGGTCAAGAGACCCAGTACTTC.

The genes are TRBV28 and TRBJ2-3; 7 nucleotides align to TRBD1. V lost 9 bases and J lost 0; bases outside the gene matches: 9. The CDR3 runs to 15 residues. The germline CDR1 and CDR2 sequences are MDHEN and SYDVKM. In DNA, the CDR3 is TGTGCCAGTAGATCAGGACAGGCTAGCACAGATACGCAGTATTTT. Amino acid sequence: CASRSGQASTDTQYF. Full variable domain (outside the CDR3, taken from reference TRBV28 and TRBJ2-3): DVKVTQSSRYLVKRTGEKVFLECVQDMDHENMFWYRQDPGLGLRLIYFSYDVKMKEKGDIPEGYSVSREKKERFSLILESASTNQTSMYLCASRSGQASTDTQYFGPGTRLTVL.

The J gene is TRBJ1-1, the V gene TRBV29-1; D remains unclear. V was shortened by 5 bases and J by 0 bases, with 10 bases between the two germline ends. The germline V gene encodes CDR1 SQVTM and CDR2 ANQGSEA. The CDR3 totals 13 residues. CDR3 coding DNA: TGCAGCGTTTTAGTACAGATGAACACTGAAGCTTTCTTT. Protein product: CSVLVQMNTEAFF.

The J gene is TRBJ1-2, the V gene TRBV7-7, with D maybe TRBD1 (6 bases). Germline CDR1 reads SSHAT; CDR2 reads FNYEAQ (reference sequence). CDR3 length: 16 amino acids. The V and J ends lost 4 bases and 0 bases respectively, with 15 bases between them. As DNA, the CDR3 is TGTGCCAGCAGCTCAAACAGGGTGGCAGCTAACTATGGCTACACCTTC. It is translated as CASSSNRVAANYGYTF.

V and J are TRBV5-1 and TRBJ1-4; D remains unclear. V was pared by 6 bases and J by 0 bases, with 9 bases between. Germline V lookup: CDR1 SGHRS, CDR2 YFSETQ. This CDR3 contains 14 residues. The CDR3 DNA follows: TGCGCCAGCAAACAGATCGCAACTAATGAAAAACTGTTTTTT. Its translation: CASKQIATNEKLFF.

The table lists this clone with a count of one. V and J are TRBV19 and TRBJ1-2; no clear D gene. The CDR3 is made up of 17 amino acids. Trimming shortened V by 0 bases and J by 2 bases, and 16 bases separated the two germline ends. The germline V gene encodes CDR1 LNHDA and CDR2 SQIVND (reference sequence). The CDR3 loop reads CASSIDPYQRGNYGYTF. The DNA for the CDR3 is TGTGCCAGTAGTATAGATCCATATCAGCGAGGCAACTATGGCTACACCTTC. Variable domain in full (rest from reference TRBV19 and TRBJ1-2): DGGITQSPKYLFRKEGQNVTLSCEQNLNHDAMYWYRQDPGQGLRLIYYSQIVNDFQKGDIAEGYSVSREKKESFPLTVTSAQKNPTAFYLCASSIDPYQRGNYGYTFGSGTRLTVV.